Following are 27 T cell receptor beta chains from one sample sequenced in a study of vaccination and CD4 T cells after COVID-19. The treatment is: approximately nine-day PBMC culture with coronavirus spike peptide pools or control peptides (ViraFEST assay). The study sequenced cultured CD4+ T cell DNA using the Oncomine TCR Beta short-read assay. Each CDR3 protein is one row after TCRdb ran MiXCR on the PCR reads. The sample holds about 20,000 distinct CDR3 sequences; about 44% are singletons and the top ten take 4%. The antigens of these receptors remain unknown. Specimen: CD4+ T cells from blood, cultured in vitro, collected before SARS-CoV-2 vaccination. The receptors originated from a human donor who had recovered from COVID-19.

The chain is built from TRBV12-3 or TRBV12-4 and TRBJ1-3; 7 nucleotides agree with TRBD1. This CDR3 comprises 13 residues. The V segment lost 6 bases and the J segment 8 bases; nucleotides outside the gene matches: 7. The CDR3 DNA sequence: TGTGCCAGCAGGTCGACAGGGAGAGACACCATATATTTT. Translation: CASRSTGRDTIYF.

The rearrangement links TRBV9 to TRBJ2-5; either TRBD1 or TRBD2 may fit D (5 bases each). CDR1 is SGDLS, CDR2 YYNGEE, per germline. The CDR3 totals 13 residues. V lost 2 bases and J 2 bases, leaving 7 bases between the germline ends. CDR3 bases: TGTGCCAGCAGCGTCGAGGGGCAAGAGACCCAGTACTTC. Encoded protein: CASSVEGQETQYF.

This chain connects TRBV11-1 to TRBJ2-5; 7 nucleotides align to TRBD1. The V gene's germline CDR1 is SGHAT and CDR2 FQDESV (reference sequence). The ends lost 2 bases at V and 2 bases at J; junction bases unmatched: 8. This CDR3 spans 16 amino acids. Here the CDR3 DNA reads TGTGCCAGCAGCTTACGCTCGGGACAGATGCAAGAGACCCAGTACTTC. Amino acid sequence: CASSLRSGQMQETQYF.

This clonotype came up a few times. The chain carries TRBV7-9 and TRBJ2-2; TRBD1 matches at 10 bases. Looked up from germline, CDR1 is SEHNR and CDR2 is FQNEAQ (reference sequence). CDR3 length equals 16 residues. V was pared by 5 bases and J by 4 bases, with 7 bases of the junction left unmatched. The CDR3 loop is CASSPTTGGLTGELFF. CDR3 bases: TGTGCCAGCAGCCCGACGACAGGGGGCCTCACCGGGGAGCTGTTTTTT.

This chain connects TRBV11-2 to TRBJ1-2; D gene ambiguous. Germline V gene data show CDR1 as SGHAT and CDR2 as FQNNGV. V shed 5 bases and J shed 8 bases, with 21 bases lying between them. The CDR3 is 15 amino acids. The CDR3 region is CASSHLTLDRGGYTF. The CDR3 DNA reads TGTGCCAGCAGCCACCTCACCTTGGACCGCGGGGGCTACACCTTC.

The chain is built from TRBV23-1 and TRBJ2-1, with 9 bases that match TRBD2. TRBV23-1 is an open reading frame, and its role is uncertain. The trim removed 8 bases at V and 10 bases at J, leaving 30 bases unmatched. This CDR3 has 20 residues. The CDR3: CASGLFGKGARAGGDGEQFF. The CDR3 coding sequence is TGCGCCAGCGGCCTGTTCGGAAAGGGGGCAAGGGCGGGAGGGGACGGCGAGCAGTTCTTC.

The chain joins TRBV11-3 to TRBJ1-4; no reliable D call. Trimming pared 3 bases from V and 13 bases from J, leaving 12 bases between. The CDR3 loop spans 12 amino acids. Per the germline V gene, CDR1 is SGHNT and CDR2 is YENEEA. Here the CDR3 reads CASSLGATGLFF. In DNA, the CDR3 is TGTGCCAGCAGCTTGGGAGCTACGGGACTGTTTTTT.

The rearrangement links TRBV11-2 to TRBJ2-7, with TRBD2 matching 7 bases. This CDR3 is 14 amino acids long. Per germline, CDR1 SGHAT and CDR2 FQNNGV. J gave up 0 bases and V 1 base, and 0 bases lay outside the gene matches. CDR3 region: CASSLGGSSYEQYF. In DNA, the CDR3 is TGTGCCAGCAGCTTAGGCGGGAGCTCCTACGAGCAGTACTTC.

The CDR3 DNA follows: TGTGCCAGCAGTCCGAACATGCTAGCGGGAGGAAACGAGCAGTACTTC. It codes for CASSPNMLAGGNEQYF. The V gene is TRBV6-4, the J gene TRBJ2-7; 11 bases map to TRBD2. V gave up 5 bases and J gave up 5 bases; unmatched junction bases: 11. This CDR3 comprises 16 residues. Per germline, CDR1 MRHNA and CDR2 SNTAGT.

This sequence joins TRBV27 and TRBJ1-5; 8 nucleotides line up with TRBD1. CDR1 and CDR2 from the germline V gene are MNHEY and SMNVEV (reference sequence). The CDR3 is 16 amino acids. J lost 4 bases, V lost 7 bases, and 12 bases had no gene match. CDR3 DNA sequence: TGTGCCAGCACTGCATACGGACAGGGAGGAAATCAGCCCCAGCATTTT. It encodes CASTAYGQGGNQPQHF.

This clonotype appeared once. This sequence joins TRBV7-9 and TRBJ2-6; tentatively, D is TRBD1 (6 bases). From germline, CDR1 is SEHNR and CDR2 FQNEAQ (reference sequence). The V gene lost 5 bases and the J gene lost 1 base, with 18 bases spanning the gap. The CDR3 has 18 amino acids. CDR3 sequence: CASSLLGGTLSGANVLTF. CDR3 in DNA: TGTGCCAGCAGCCTTCTAGGGGGTACATTGTCTGGGGCCAACGTCCTGACTTTC. Full variable domain (missing parts from reference TRBV7-9 and TRBJ2-6): DTGVSQNPRHKITKRGQNVTFRCDPISEHNRLYWYRQTLGQGPEFLTYFQNEAQLEKSRLLSDRFSAERPKGSFSTLEIQRTEQGDSAMYLCASSLLGGTLSGANVLTFGAGSRLTVL.

Only a few counts were recorded for this clonotype. The chain combines TRBV19 with TRBJ1-2, with 11 bases fitting TRBD1. The CDR3 is 17 amino acids. Trimming removed 5 bases from V and 4 bases from J; junction bases left unmatched: 12. Germline CDR1 and CDR2: LNHDA and SQIVND (reference sequence). The CDR3, as DNA: TGTGCCAGTAGTCCCACGTTGGACAGGGGGCGAAGCTATGGCTACACCTTC. Protein: CASSPTLDRGRSYGYTF.

The rearrangement links TRBV20-1 to TRBJ1-5; perhaps TRBD1 as D (5 bases). Germline-derived CDR1 and CDR2 are DFQATT and SNEGSKA (reference sequence). V was shortened by 0 bases and J by 4 bases, with 19 bases between the two germline ends. This CDR3 has 17 amino acids. The CDR3: CSAREMVGRVGNQPQHF. CDR3 coding DNA: TGCAGTGCTAGAGAAATGGTGGGGCGGGTGGGGAATCAGCCCCAGCATTTT.

The genes are TRBV20-1 and TRBJ1-5; D gene unclear. The V and J ends lost 2 bases and 7 bases respectively, with 12 bases between them. CDR1 and CDR2 (germline): DFQATT, SNEGSKA (reference sequence). CDR3 length: 13 residues. CDR3 coding DNA: TGCAGTGCTAGATCATCAGGAAAACAGCCCCAGCATTTT. Protein: CSARSSGKQPQHF.

The table lists this clonotype with a few counts. This chain uses TRBV6-1 with TRBJ1-2; D unclear. The CDR3 length is 14 residues. Trimming stripped 3 bases from V and 7 bases from J, with 15 bases between. Germline assignment: CDR1 MNHNS and CDR2 SASEGT. The CDR3 nucleotides are TGTGCCAGCAGTGAGGGTTTTGGGTTTGGTGGCTACACCTTC. This encodes CASSEGFGFGGYTF.

In its sample, this clonotype was seen a few times. V is TRBV7-9 and J is TRBJ1-2; D gene ambiguous. Germline-derived CDR1 and CDR2 are SEHNR and FQNEAQ (reference sequence). The CDR3 totals 15 residues. V gave up 1 base and J gave up 4 bases, with 13 bases separating them. CDR3 nucleotide sequence: TGTGCCAGCAGCTTAGGATCCTTCGTTCCCTATGGCTACACCTTC. Translated, it gives CASSLGSFVPYGYTF.

CDR3 DNA: TGTGCCAGCAGCTCCCCAGGACACCTGAACACTGAAGCTTTCTTT. Protein: CASSSPGHLNTEAFF. V usage is TRBV7-2 and J usage is TRBJ1-1; tentative D call: TRBD1 (5 bases). Germline V CDR1 and CDR2: SGHTA, FQGNSA. Trimming pared 4 bases from V and 0 bases from J, leaving 12 bases between. This CDR3 has 15 residues.

This clonotype appeared a few times. This chain connects TRBV20-1 to TRBJ2-3, with 7 positions matching TRBD1. The CDR3 loop spans 15 amino acids. CDR1 DFQATT and CDR2 SNEGSKA come from the germline V gene (reference sequence). Trimming at V came to 0 bases and at J to 4 bases, leaving 7 bases not matched to a gene. Written as DNA, the CDR3 is TGCAGTGCTAGAGACCCGACAGGGCCGGCAGATACGCAGTATTTT. Translation: CSARDPTGPADTQYF.

V usage is TRBV18 and J usage is TRBJ1-6; 9 bases match TRBD1. The CDR3 loop spans 15 amino acids. Germline CDR1 reads KGHSH; CDR2 reads LQKENI. V lost 4 bases, J lost 5 bases, and 3 bases stayed unmatched. The CDR3 spells CASSRDRGDNSPLHF. The CDR3, as DNA: TGTGCCAGCTCACGTGACAGGGGGGATAATTCACCCCTCCACTTT.

This clonotype was counted between two and nine times. CDR3 bases: TGTGCCAGCAGCCCCCGGGGGCTAGCGGGGGAAACAGATACGCAGTATTTT. It translates to CASSPRGLAGETDTQYF. The J gene is TRBJ2-3, the V gene TRBV4-2; 10 nucleotides line up with TRBD2. This CDR3 is built from 17 residues. Trimming at V came to 4 bases and at J to 3 bases, leaving 10 bases not matched to a gene. From germline, CDR1 is LGHNA and CDR2 YNFKEQ.

V and J are TRBV7-9 and TRBJ2-7, with TRBD1 matching 7 bases. This CDR3 is built from 14 residues. Germline V gives CDR1 SEHNR, CDR2 FQNEAQ (reference sequence). With V trimmed by 5 bases and J by 3 bases, 7 bases remained unmatched. Written as DNA, the CDR3 is TGTGCCAGCAGCGAGGGACAGTATTTCTACGAGCAGTACTTC. Protein product: CASSEGQYFYEQYF.

This clonotype was seen a few times. V and J are TRBV7-2 and TRBJ2-7; tentatively, D is TRBD1 (5 bases). V was shortened by 0 bases and J by 6 bases, with 6 bases between the two germline ends. Germline CDR1 SGHTA, CDR2 FQGNSA. This CDR3 has 12 residues. CDR3 DNA: TGTGCCAGCAGCTTAGCGGGGCTCGAGCAGTACTTC. This gives the protein CASSLAGLEQYF.

V is TRBV7-2 and J is TRBJ1-2; 8 positions match TRBD1. This CDR3 has 14 residues. The germline V gene has CDR1 SGHTA and CDR2 FQGNSA. V lost 1 base and J lost 8; bases outside the gene matches: 6. CDR3 amino acids: CASSLGVRGRGYTF. The CDR3 coding sequence is TGTGCCAGCAGCTTAGGCGTCAGGGGGCGAGGCTACACCTTC. The whole variable domain, filled in from reference TRBV7-2 and TRBJ1-2, reads GAGVSQSPSNKVTEKGKDVELRCDPISGHTALYWYRQSLGQGLEFLIYFQGNSAPDKSGLPSDRFSAERTGGSVSTLTIQRTQQEDSAVYLCASSLGVRGRGYTFGSGTRLTVV.

CDR3 sequence (DNA): TGTGCCAGCAGCTCGGACAGGGTAGGAAACACCATATATTTT. Translation: CASSSDRVGNTIYF. This chain connects TRBV7-2 to TRBJ1-3; the match to TRBD1 covers 8 bases. CDR1 and CDR2 (germline): SGHTA, FQGNSA. This CDR3 comprises 14 residues. Trimming took 4 bases from V and 4 from J; bases not matched to a gene: 3.

The V gene is TRBV20-1, the J gene TRBJ1-5; D gene uncertain. Germline CDR1 and CDR2: DFQATT and SNEGSKA (reference sequence). CDR3 size: 13 residues. With 6 bases removed from V and 3 bases from J, the gap between germline ends came to 12 bases. DNA for the CDR3: TGCAGTGCCCTGTGGGGAGTCAATCAGCCCCAGCATTTT. Amino acids: CSALWGVNQPQHF.

This sequence joins TRBV7-2 and TRBJ1-5; D not certain. From germline, CDR1 is SGHTA and CDR2 FQGNSA. Trimming removed 3 bases from V and 5 bases from J, with 8 bases in between. This CDR3 is built from 13 residues. Written as DNA, the CDR3 is TGTGCCAGCAGCTTCACAAGGGATCAGCCCCAGCATTTT. Amino acid sequence: CASSFTRDQPQHF.

This clonotype turned up a few times. The V call is TRBV28, the J call TRBJ1-5; 7 positions agree with TRBD1. This CDR3 has 18 amino acids. Germline V gene sequence: CDR1 MDHEN, CDR2 SYDVKM. V shed 4 bases and J 3 bases; nucleotides not matched to a gene: 15. The CDR3 bases are TGTGCCAGCAGTTCACAGGGGACGGGGACCTCTAACAATCAGCCCCAGCATTTT. Translating it yields CASSSQGTGTSNNQPQHF.